The 29 T cell receptor beta chains below come from one sample, sequenced in a study of blood T cell repertoires in COVID-19. Clones were read by immunoSEQ multiplex PCR, and TCRdb kept only the in-frame ones, dropping some. The table has approximately 230,000 clones, approximately 90% seen once. Sequencing was performed on PBMCs or T cells enriched from blood (not recorded which). These TCRs come from a woman aged 30 to 39 who had recovered from COVID-19.

The count of this clone is one. The V call is TRBV5-1, the J call TRBJ2-1; D is undetermined. The V end lost 1 base, the J end lost 0 bases, and 8 bases lay between the germline ends. The CDR3 sequence is 15 residues long. Germline assignment: CDR1 SGHRS and CDR2 YFSETQ. In DNA, the CDR3 is TGCGCCAGCAGCTTGACCGGGTCCTCCTACAATGAGCAGTTCTTC. Translated, it gives CASSLTGSSYNEQFF.

The chain couples TRBV12-3 or TRBV12-4 to TRBJ1-1; 9 bases are a match to TRBD1. With 8 bases clipped from V and 10 bases from J, the junction kept 11 bases outside the gene matches. The CDR3 totals 13 residues. The CDR3 region has the DNA TGTGCCAGCTCCTCCCGACAGGGGGGGGCAGCTTTCTTT. It is translated as CASSSRQGGAAFF.

V and J are TRBV28 and TRBJ2-7; TRBD2 agrees at 12 bases. There are 14 residues in the CDR3. Germline V gene sequence: CDR1 MDHEN, CDR2 SYDVKM. J gave up 4 bases and V 6 bases, and 4 bases lay outside the gene matches. CDR3 nucleotide sequence: TGTGCCAGCAGGCTAGCGGGAGGGACATACGAGCAGTACTTC. Its protein product is CASRLAGGTYEQYF.

The rearrangement joins TRBV5-4 to TRBJ2-5; possible D gene TRBD1, 6 bases. Per germline, CDR1 SGHNT and CDR2 YYREEE (reference sequence). V shed 0 bases and J shed 5 bases, with 11 bases lying between them. CDR3 length equals 14 residues. CDR3 loop: CASSLANREETQYF. The CDR3 bases are TGTGCCAGCAGCTTGGCCAACAGGGAGGAGACCCAGTACTTC.

The V gene is TRBV7-9, the J gene TRBJ2-2; 10 bases map to TRBD2. This CDR3 spans 19 amino acids. J gave up 5 bases and V 6 bases, and 18 bases lay outside the gene matches. The germline V gene encodes CDR1 SEHNR and CDR2 FQNEAQ (reference sequence). This CDR3 is CASSDRPSLAGEGTGELFF. CDR3 bases: TGTGCCAGCAGTGATCGCCCGTCCCTAGCGGGAGAGGGAACCGGGGAGCTGTTTTTT.

CDR3 coding DNA: TGTGCCAGCAGCCCAGACGGAAATAGCTTTCAGCCCCAGCATTTT. It specifies CASSPDGNSFQPQHF. The chain combines TRBV25-1 with TRBJ1-5; D remains ambiguous. Trimming took off 6 bases at V and 6 bases at J, with 18 bases between the two ends. The CDR3 runs 15 residues. Per germline, CDR1 MGHDK and CDR2 SYGVNS.

V gene TRBV7-2 combines with J gene TRBJ1-2, with TRBD1 identical over 7 bases. The trim removed 0 bases at V and 8 bases at J, leaving 21 bases unmatched. The CDR3 has 19 residues. CDR1 is SGHTA and CDR2 is FQGNSA in the germline V gene. The CDR3 reads CASSLALFAGYRGVAGYTF. In DNA, the CDR3 is TGTGCCAGCAGCTTAGCTTTGTTCGCCGGATACAGGGGAGTGGCGGGCTACACCTTC.

The genes are TRBV2 and TRBJ2-2, with 7 bases fitting TRBD2. V shed 9 bases, J shed 5 bases, and the junction held 6 bases outside the gene matches. CDR3 length: 13 residues. CDR1 SNHLY and CDR2 FYNNEI come from the germline V gene. The CDR3 loop reads CARSRRGTGELFF. In DNA form, the CDR3 reads TGTGCCAGAAGTCGGCGGGGGACCGGGGAGCTGTTTTTT.

This chain joins TRBV9 and TRBJ2-1, with a possible D match to TRBD2 (5 bases). The CDR3 is 15 residues long. Germline V CDR1 and CDR2: SGDLS, YYNGEE. V was shortened by 5 bases and J by 2 bases, with 14 bases between the two germline ends. Here the CDR3 DNA reads TGTGCCAGCAGTGCAAGCCTCGGGACCTACAATGAGCAGTTCTTC. Translated, it gives CASSASLGTYNEQFF. Full variable domain (remainder filled in from reference TRBV9 and TRBJ2-1): DSGVTQTPKHLITATGQRVTLRCSPRSGDLSVYWYQQSLDQGLQFLIQYYNGEERAKGNILERFSAQQFPDLHSELNLSSLELGDSALYFCASSASLGTYNEQFFGPGTRLTVL.

The chain joins TRBV13 to TRBJ2-7; 11 bases agree with TRBD2. CDR3 length: 16 residues. The germline V gene has CDR1 PRHDT and CDR2 FYEKMQ (reference sequence). J gave up 0 bases and V 5 bases, and 6 bases lay outside the gene matches. The CDR3 sequence is CASSPGLAALSYEQYF. For the CDR3, the DNA is TGTGCCAGCAGCCCGGGACTAGCGGCGCTCTCCTACGAGCAGTACTTC.

The gene calls are TRBV24-1 and TRBJ2-5; maybe TRBD1 (6 bases). Germline-derived CDR1 and CDR2 are KGHDR and SFDVKD. This CDR3 has 14 residues. Trimming shortened V by 0 bases and J by 3 bases, and 7 bases separated the two germline ends. CDR3 amino acids: CATSDLHREETQYF. The CDR3 DNA reads TGTGCCACCAGTGATTTGCACAGGGAAGAGACCCAGTACTTC.

The rearrangement uses TRBV7-2 and TRBJ2-1, with TRBD2 matching 9 bases. Trimming took 5 bases from V and 7 from J; bases not matched to a gene: 9. The CDR3 is 15 residues long. Germline values: CDR1 SGHTA, CDR2 FQGNSA. CDR3 protein: CASSTGLASVNEQFF. CDR3 coding DNA: TGTGCCAGCAGCACCGGACTAGCGAGTGTTAATGAGCAGTTCTTC. The full variable domain, with the rest looked up from reference TRBV7-2 and TRBJ2-1, is GAGVSQSPSNKVTEKGKDVELRCDPISGHTALYWYRQSLGQGLEFLIYFQGNSAPDKSGLPSDRFSAERTGGSVSTLTIQRTQQEDSAVYLCASSTGLASVNEQFFGPGTRLTVL.

The chain employs TRBV7-9 and TRBJ2-7, with 8 bases aligning to TRBD2. The germline V gene encodes CDR1 SEHNR and CDR2 FQNEAQ (reference sequence). Germline trimming cut 4 bases from V and 7 bases from J; bases unmatched to any gene: 12. The CDR3 runs to 15 residues. Here the CDR3 reads CASSWGGAGGKEQYF. CDR3 in DNA: TGTGCCAGCAGCTGGGGTGGGGCGGGAGGAAAAGAGCAGTACTTC.

This clone has at least ten counts. This rearrangement joins TRBV28 to TRBJ1-1; D gene unclear. CDR1 is MDHEN and CDR2 is SYDVKM in the germline V gene. This CDR3 is built from 14 residues. The V end was cut by 3 bases, the J end by 6 bases, with 14 bases between. CDR3 loop: CASSFRQAYPEAFF. CDR3 nucleotides: TGTGCCAGCAGTTTCCGGCAGGCCTACCCTGAAGCTTTCTTT.

This clone has a handful of counts. The chain recombines TRBV4-3 with TRBJ2-3, with 9 nucleotides matching TRBD2. The CDR3 has 14 residues. The germline V gene encodes CDR1 LGHNA and CDR2 YSLEER. The V and J ends lost 4 bases and 6 bases, in that order; junction bases with no gene match: 5. The chain's CDR3 is CASSLLAGTDTQYF. DNA of the CDR3: TGCGCCAGCAGCCTTCTAGCGGGAACGGATACGCAGTATTTT.

The V and J genes are TRBV5-4 and TRBJ2-7; TRBD1 agrees at 7 bases. The CDR3 is 14 amino acids. Germline V gives CDR1 SGHNT, CDR2 YYREEE (reference sequence). V shed 3 bases, J shed 2 bases, and the junction held 5 bases outside the gene matches. Here the CDR3 DNA reads TGTGCCAGCAGCTATCCGGGACAGCCCTACGAGCAGTACTTC. Translated, it gives CASSYPGQPYEQYF.

This chain links TRBV9 with TRBJ2-3, with 7 bases matching TRBD2. J lost 0 bases, V lost 0 bases, and 4 bases had no gene match. Germline CDR1 and CDR2: SGDLS and YYNGEE. The CDR3 loop spans 16 amino acids. The CDR3 nucleotides are TGTGCCAGCAGCGTAGTGGCGGGGGTTAGCACAGATACGCAGTATTTT. Translating it yields CASSVVAGVSTDTQYF.

This chain uses TRBV30 with TRBJ2-7; weak D call: TRBD1 (5 bases). V was shortened by 1 base and J by 4 bases, with 8 bases between the two germline ends. Germline CDR1 and CDR2: GTSNPN and SVGIG (reference sequence). This CDR3 spans 12 amino acids. CDR3 bases: TGTGCCTGGAGTGCAACAGGTTACGAGCAGTACTTC. It codes for CAWSATGYEQYF.

DNA of the CDR3: TGTGCCAGCAGTTTCTCGGACAGGGTGACCTATGGCTACACCTTC. This sequence encodes CASSFSDRVTYGYTF. The chain combines TRBV28 with TRBJ1-2, with 8 bases fitting TRBD1. Per germline, CDR1 MDHEN and CDR2 SYDVKM. The CDR3 spans 15 residues. Germline trimming cut 3 bases from V and 4 bases from J; bases unmatched to any gene: 7.

V is TRBV4-3 and J is TRBJ2-7, with 12 bases that match TRBD1. Germline V gene sequence: CDR1 LGHNA, CDR2 YSLEER. V gave up 4 bases and J gave up 3 bases; unmatched junction bases: 4. CDR3 size: 15 residues. CDR3 residues: CASSPGTGGFYEQYF. DNA for the CDR3: TGCGCCAGCAGCCCCGGGACAGGGGGCTTCTACGAGCAGTACTTC.

The chain employs TRBV9 and TRBJ2-1, with 8 bases lining up with TRBD2. The CDR3 is 14 amino acids. The trim removed 0 bases at V and 6 bases at J, leaving 2 bases unmatched. Looked up from germline, CDR1 is SGDLS and CDR2 is YYNGEE. The CDR3 nucleotides are TGTGCCAGCAGCGTAGTGGGACTAGGCAATGAGCAGTTCTTC. As protein: CASSVVGLGNEQFF.

This clone appeared once. The V and J genes are TRBV12-3 or TRBV12-4 and TRBJ1-6; TRBD1 aligns across 9 bases. The CDR3 covers 13 residues. V was clipped by 6 bases and J by 8 bases; unmatched bases: 2. The CDR3 nucleotides are TGTGCCAGCAGCCGACAGGGGGATTCACCCCTCCACTTT. This encodes CASSRQGDSPLHF.

The chain employs TRBV6-2 or TRBV6-3 and TRBJ2-1; 14 bases map to TRBD2. The CDR3 is made up of 18 amino acids. The trim removed 2 bases at V and 0 bases at J, leaving 3 bases unmatched. Germline assignment: CDR1 MNHEY and CDR2 SVGEGT. CDR3: CASSYPGLAGDSYNEQFF. CDR3 bases: TGTGCCAGCAGTTACCCGGGACTAGCGGGGGACTCCTACAATGAGCAGTTCTTC.

The V and J genes are TRBV27 and TRBJ2-7; 9 bases fit TRBD1. The CDR3 length is 13 residues. With V trimmed by 6 bases and J by 3 bases, 3 bases remained unmatched. Germline-derived CDR1 and CDR2 are MNHEY and SMNVEV (reference sequence). For the CDR3, the DNA is TGTGCCAGCAGCGGGACAGGGTTCTACGAGCAGTACTTC. It specifies CASSGTGFYEQYF.

In its sample, this clone was seen once. The chain has TRBV9 and TRBJ2-7, with a tentative D call TRBD2 (5 bases). Trimming left V 0 bases short and J 3 bases short, with 10 bases between. The length of the CDR3 is 14 residues. Germline values: CDR1 SGDLS, CDR2 YYNGEE. CDR3 region: CASSVASRGYEQYF. Written as DNA, the CDR3 is TGTGCCAGCAGCGTAGCTTCCCGGGGCTACGAGCAGTACTTC.

This sequence joins TRBV9 and TRBJ2-1; TRBD1 matches at 7 bases. This CDR3 region has 13 residues. V was pared by 6 bases and J by 5 bases, with 5 bases of the junction left unmatched. CDR1 is SGDLS and CDR2 is YYNGEE in the germline V gene. The CDR3 spells CASNDRVDNEQFF. The CDR3 DNA is TGTGCCAGCAATGACAGGGTGGACAATGAGCAGTTCTTC.

The chain joins TRBV5-5 to TRBJ2-1; tentative D call: TRBD1 (6 bases). The V end lost 4 bases, the J end lost 4 bases, and 15 bases lay between the germline ends. From germline, CDR1 is SGHKS and CDR2 YYEKEE (reference sequence). The CDR3 runs 15 residues. The CDR3 sequence: CASSIRTETYNEQFF. CDR3 nucleotide sequence: TGTGCCAGCAGCATCCGGACAGAAACTTACAATGAGCAGTTCTTC.

The CDR3 spells CASIPTVNTGELFF. For the CDR3, the DNA is TGTGCCAGCATACCGACAGTGAACACCGGGGAGCTGTTTTTT. The rearrangement links TRBV2 to TRBJ2-2; D is perhaps TRBD1 (5 bases). Germline V lookup: CDR1 SNHLY, CDR2 FYNNEI. Between the trimmed V and J ends, which lost 7 bases and 1 base, there was a span of 10 bases. This CDR3 contains 14 residues.

The chain combines TRBV19 with TRBJ2-3, with TRBD2 identical over 14 bases. CDR3 length: 16 amino acids. V lost 7 bases to trimming and J lost 0 bases; unmatched junction nucleotides: 3. Germline-derived CDR1 and CDR2 are LNHDA and SQIVND (reference sequence). The CDR3: CASMGLAGASTDTQYF. CDR3 coding DNA: TGTGCCAGTATGGGACTAGCGGGGGCTAGCACAGATACGCAGTATTTT.